This entry lists 11 T cell receptor beta chains sequenced from one sample in a study of glioma-infiltrating T cells after dendritic cell vaccination. Clones were read by immunoSEQ multiplex PCR, and TCRdb kept only the in-frame ones, dropping some. This table holds more than 85,000 clones, nearly 90% found once. Time point denoted: after dendritic cell vaccination, including at tumor progression/relapse. Source: blood, taken after dendritic cell vaccination. Receptor source: a human donor with glioblastoma.

The chain is built from TRBV5-1 and TRBJ1-6, with 7 positions matching TRBD1. Per the germline V gene, CDR1 is SGHRS and CDR2 is YFSETQ. The CDR3 length is 14 residues. V shed 4 bases and J 9 bases; nucleotides not matched to a gene: 7. Here the CDR3 DNA reads TGCGCCAGCAGCCTAGGACAGGTTTTTTCACCCCTCCACTTT. It translates to CASSLGQVFSPLHF.

The J gene is TRBJ1-2, the V gene TRBV29-1, with 7 bases matching TRBD1. Germline V gives CDR1 SQVTM, CDR2 ANQGSEA. Unmatched junction bases numbered 3, after V lost 7 bases and J lost 4 bases. The length of the CDR3 is 11 residues. CDR3 amino acids: CSGGTVYGYTF. In DNA, the CDR3 is TGCAGCGGGGGGACAGTCTATGGCTACACCTTC.

The rearrangement links TRBV10-3 to TRBJ2-3, with 7 bases matching TRBD1. The CDR3 covers 15 residues. Germline CDR1 and CDR2: ENHRY and SYGVKD. The junction had 6 bases not matched to a gene; V was cut back by 0 bases and J by 6 bases. The CDR3 spells CAISESTRGGDTQYF. CDR3 nucleotides: TGTGCCATCAGTGAGTCGACTCGAGGGGGCGATACGCAGTATTTT.

This chain uses TRBV5-8 with TRBJ2-5, with 8 bases identical to TRBD2. The germline gives CDR1 SGHTS, CDR2 YDEGEE. The CDR3 covers 14 residues. Trimming took 6 bases from V and 1 from J; bases not matched to a gene: 5. As DNA, the CDR3 is TGTGCCAGCACCTCCAGCGGGGGCCAAGAGACCCAGTACTTC. Translated, it gives CASTSSGGQETQYF.

V is TRBV6-1 and J is TRBJ2-7, with D perhaps TRBD1 (6 bases). The CDR3 has 14 amino acids. V lost 11 bases to trimming and J lost 0 bases, with 17 bases between them. Germline assignment: CDR1 MNHNS and CDR2 SASEGT. DNA for the CDR3: TGTGCCTGTGAAGGGGGTCGAAGCTCCTACGAGCAGTACTTC. The encoded protein is CACEGGRSSYEQYF.

The V gene is TRBV7-9, the J gene TRBJ1-2; D is unclear. The CDR3 totals 12 residues. In germline, CDR1 is SEHNR, CDR2 FQNEAQ (reference sequence). Trimming took off 0 bases at V and 8 bases at J, with 7 bases between the two ends. The CDR3 protein is CASSLALKGYTF. CDR3 in DNA: TGTGCCAGCAGCTTAGCGCTAAAAGGCTACACCTTC.

V is TRBV2 and J is TRBJ1-1; D unclear. V lost 7 bases and J lost 1, with 7 bases in between. There are 12 residues in the CDR3. The germline V gene has CDR1 SNHLY and CDR2 FYNNEI. CDR3 nucleotides: TGTGCCAGCACCCGACAGAACACTGAAGCTTTCTTT. Its translation: CASTRQNTEAFF.

V is TRBV25-1 and J is TRBJ1-2; TRBD1 matches 10 bases. CDR1 and CDR2 from the germline V gene are MGHDK and SYGVNS. CDR3 length: 13 amino acids. After removal of 6 bases from V and 7 bases from J, the junction contained 5 bases not matched to a gene. The CDR3, as DNA: TGTGCCAGCAGGGGGACAGGGGTAGGTGGCTACACCTTC. Amino acid sequence: CASRGTGVGGYTF.

The genes are TRBV30 and TRBJ2-7; D is uncertain. The CDR3 extends over 12 amino acids. In germline, CDR1 is GTSNPN, CDR2 SVGIG (reference sequence). Trimming shortened V by 1 base and J by 3 bases, and 7 bases separated the two germline ends. The CDR3 region is CAWSGGFYEQYF. The CDR3 DNA follows: TGTGCCTGGAGTGGCGGTTTCTACGAGCAGTACTTC.

V and J are TRBV15 and TRBJ2-1; 8 nucleotides align to TRBD2. The CDR3 has 15 residues. V trimming: 9 bases; J trimming: 1 base; junction bases outside the gene matches: 8. CDR1 LNHNV and CDR2 YYDKDF come from the germline V gene (reference sequence). CDR3 coding DNA: TGTGCCACTAGTACGGGGGGGGGTTCCTACAATGAGCAGTTCTTC. Translating it yields CATSTGGGSYNEQFF.

CDR3 residues: CASSLSRVGELFF. In nucleotides, the CDR3 is TGCGCCAGCAGCTTGTCCAGGGTCGGGGAGCTGTTTTTT. The gene calls are TRBV5-1 and TRBJ2-2; tentative D call: TRBD1 (5 bases). The CDR3 length is 13 residues. CDR1 and CDR2 from the germline V gene are SGHRS and YFSETQ. Trimming stripped 1 base from V and 7 bases from J, with 8 bases between.